This TCR beta chain was captured by sequencing in a study of CD8 T cells in ankylosing spondylitis. Study observations and caveats: For ankylosing spondylitis blood, a TCR beta motif of 7 or 8 highly homologous variants appeared characteristic.

Germline V gives CDR1 GTSNPN, CDR2 SVGIG (reference sequence). This CDR3 spans 13 amino acids. Trimming removed 4 bases at V and 3 bases at J, with 13 bases between. MiXCR, applied by TCRdb to the 5' RACE reads, yields one record per CDR3 protein. The sample carries about 840,000 distinct CDR3 sequences, about 12% recorded once. The sample holds a few counts of this clonotype. No antigen is known for it. The origin of this receptor is a male donor with ankylosing spondylitis. Sequenced material: blood, either unsorted or a sorted T cell fraction (not recorded which). The chain employs TRBV30 and TRBJ2-7; tentative D call: TRBD1 (5 bases). The CDR3 DNA reads as TGTGCCTGGAATGAGAAGGGGATCTACGAGCAGTACTTC. Its protein is CAWNEKGIYEQYF.